This T cell receptor beta chain was observed in a study of blood T cell repertoires in COVID-19. Study summary: The United States, Italy and Spain supplied acute and convalescent COVID-19 samples. T cells, B-cell-depleted T cells, or PBMCs supplied cDNA or gDNA.

Source study methods: For nucleated cells, counts were estimated from reference gene primer amplification. Generated by immunoSEQ multiplex PCR, the TCRdb table keeps only in-frame clones and is missing some. Clone size and the V and J calls come from that table; the DNA yielded D and trimming. This sample yields 250,000 to 350,000 clones, of which around 90% are seen a single time; approximately 2% belongs to the top ten. This clone appeared once. Trimming cost V 0 bases and J 5 bases; bases outside gene matches: 4. Germline V gene sequence: CDR1 MRHNA, CDR2 SNTAGT. The CDR3 is 16 amino acids. The receptor was isolated from a man aged 18-30 years with active or convalescent COVID-19. V and J are TRBV6-4 and TRBJ1-5, with 10 bases aligning to TRBD1. Sequenced input: peripheral blood. Here the CDR3 DNA reads TGTGCCAGCAGTGACTCGAGGACAGGGGGGTATCAGCCCCAGCATTTT. Its protein product is CASSDSRTGGYQPQHF.